This entry is about one T cell receptor beta chain. Its antigen is still unknown. This sample was taken from a study of radiotherapy plus CTLA-4 blockade in lung cancer. Overall study results and limits: Strongest reported response predictors: early blood clone changes and post-radiation interferon-beta.

The CDR3 totals 15 residues. The germline gives CDR1 SGHAT, CDR2 FQNNGV. V lost 2 bases, J lost 1 base, and 8 bases lay in between. TCRdb's copy holds only in-frame clones and misses some; the assay was immunoSEQ multiplex PCR. The data contain some 66,000 clones, around four fifths of them seen just once; the ten biggest clones take up about 4.2%. The V gene is TRBV11-2, the J gene TRBJ2-2; D is perhaps TRBD1 (5 bases). The source was peripheral blood, collected from a patient treated with radiotherapy plus ipilimumab. This TCR derives from a human donor with non-small cell lung cancer who had a partial response to radiotherapy plus ipilimumab. The CDR3 DNA reads as TGTGCCAGCAGCTTATCAGGGTGGAACACCGGGGAGCTGTTTTTT. Translation gives CASSLSGWNTGELFF.